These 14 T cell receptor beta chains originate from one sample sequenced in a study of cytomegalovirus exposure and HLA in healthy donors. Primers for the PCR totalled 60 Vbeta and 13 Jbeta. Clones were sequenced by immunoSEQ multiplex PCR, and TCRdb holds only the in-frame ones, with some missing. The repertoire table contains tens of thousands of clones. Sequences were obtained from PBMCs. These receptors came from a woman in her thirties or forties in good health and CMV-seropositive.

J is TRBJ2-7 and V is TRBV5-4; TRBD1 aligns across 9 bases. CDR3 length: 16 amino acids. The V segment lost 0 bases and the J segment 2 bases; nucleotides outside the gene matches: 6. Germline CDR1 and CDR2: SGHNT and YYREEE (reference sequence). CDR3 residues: CASSLVSRTGAYEQYF. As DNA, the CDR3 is TGTGCCAGCAGCTTGGTTTCAAGGACAGGGGCCTACGAGCAGTACTTC.

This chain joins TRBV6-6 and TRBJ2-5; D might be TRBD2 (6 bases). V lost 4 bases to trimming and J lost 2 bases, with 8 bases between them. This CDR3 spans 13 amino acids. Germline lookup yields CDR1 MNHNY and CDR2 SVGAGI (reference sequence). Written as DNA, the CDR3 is TGTGCCAGCAGTTTAGCGGCACAAGAGACCCAGTACTTC. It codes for CASSLAAQETQYF.

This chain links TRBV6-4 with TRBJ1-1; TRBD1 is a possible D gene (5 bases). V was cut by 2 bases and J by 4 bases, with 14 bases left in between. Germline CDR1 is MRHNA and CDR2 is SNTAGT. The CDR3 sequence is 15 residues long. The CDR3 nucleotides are TGTGCCAGCAGTGACAGGGGCGACGGGGGCACTGAAGCTTTCTTT. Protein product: CASSDRGDGGTEAFF.

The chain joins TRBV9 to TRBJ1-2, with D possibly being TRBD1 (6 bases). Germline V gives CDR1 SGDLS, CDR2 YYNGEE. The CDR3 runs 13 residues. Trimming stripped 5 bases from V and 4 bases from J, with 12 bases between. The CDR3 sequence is CASSRTETYGYTF. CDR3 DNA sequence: TGTGCCAGCAGTAGGACAGAGACCTATGGCTACACCTTC.

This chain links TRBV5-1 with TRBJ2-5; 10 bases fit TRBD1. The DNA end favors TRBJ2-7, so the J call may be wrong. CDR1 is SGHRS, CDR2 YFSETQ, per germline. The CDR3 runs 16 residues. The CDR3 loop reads CASSLGDRGRPYEQYF. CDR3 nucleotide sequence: TGCGCCAGCAGCTTGGGGGACAGGGGACGCCCCTACGAGCAGTACTTC.

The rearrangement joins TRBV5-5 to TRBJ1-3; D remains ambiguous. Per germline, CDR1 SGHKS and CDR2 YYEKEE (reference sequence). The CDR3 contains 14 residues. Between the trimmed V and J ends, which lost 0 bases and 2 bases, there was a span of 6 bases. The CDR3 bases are TGTGCCAGCAGCTTGGGAGGGACTGGAAACACCATATATTTT. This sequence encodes CASSLGGTGNTIYF.

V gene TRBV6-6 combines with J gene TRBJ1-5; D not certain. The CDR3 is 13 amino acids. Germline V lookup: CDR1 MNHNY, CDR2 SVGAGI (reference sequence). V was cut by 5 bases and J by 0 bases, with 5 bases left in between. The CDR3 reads CASSPNSNQPQHF. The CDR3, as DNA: TGTGCCAGCAGTCCAAATAGCAATCAGCCCCAGCATTTT.

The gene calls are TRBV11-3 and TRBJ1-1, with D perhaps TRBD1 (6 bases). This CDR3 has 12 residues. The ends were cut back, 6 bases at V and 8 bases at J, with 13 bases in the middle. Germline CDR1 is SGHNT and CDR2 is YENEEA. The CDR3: CASSSGTQEAFF. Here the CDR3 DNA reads TGTGCCAGCAGTTCCGGGACACAGGAAGCTTTCTTT.

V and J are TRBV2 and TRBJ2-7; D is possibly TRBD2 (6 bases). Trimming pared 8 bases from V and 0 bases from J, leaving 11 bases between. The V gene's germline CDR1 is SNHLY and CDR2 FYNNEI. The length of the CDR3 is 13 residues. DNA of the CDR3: TGTGCCAGCCAGTGGGACTCCTCCTACGAGCAGTACTTC. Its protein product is CASQWDSSYEQYF.

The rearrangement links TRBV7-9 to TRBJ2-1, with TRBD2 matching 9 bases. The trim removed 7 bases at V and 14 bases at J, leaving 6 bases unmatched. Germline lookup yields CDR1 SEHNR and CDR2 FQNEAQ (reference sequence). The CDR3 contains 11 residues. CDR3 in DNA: TGTGCCAGCATCGGTAGCGGGAGCAAGTTCTTC. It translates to CASIGSGSKFF.

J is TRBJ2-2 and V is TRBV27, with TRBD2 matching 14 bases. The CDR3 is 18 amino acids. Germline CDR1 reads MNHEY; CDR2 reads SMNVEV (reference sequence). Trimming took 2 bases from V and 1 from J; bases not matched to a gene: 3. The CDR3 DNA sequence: TGTGCCAGCAGTTTACGACTAGCGGGGGGGCTGAACACCGGGGAGCTGTTTTTT. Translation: CASSLRLAGGLNTGELFF.

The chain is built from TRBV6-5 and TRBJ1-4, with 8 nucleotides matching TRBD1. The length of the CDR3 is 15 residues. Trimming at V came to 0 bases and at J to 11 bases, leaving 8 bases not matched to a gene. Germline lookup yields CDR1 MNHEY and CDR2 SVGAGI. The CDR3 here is CASSYSGTGQGKLFF. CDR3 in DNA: TGTGCCAGCAGTTACTCTGGGACAGGCCAAGGGAAACTGTTTTTT.

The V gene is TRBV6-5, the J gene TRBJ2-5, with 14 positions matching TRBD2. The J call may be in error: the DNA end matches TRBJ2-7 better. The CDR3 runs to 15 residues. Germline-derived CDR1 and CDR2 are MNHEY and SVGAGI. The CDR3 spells CASSYSGLAGDEQYF. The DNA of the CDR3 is TGTGCCAGCAGTTACTCGGGACTAGCGGGGGACGAGCAGTACTTC.

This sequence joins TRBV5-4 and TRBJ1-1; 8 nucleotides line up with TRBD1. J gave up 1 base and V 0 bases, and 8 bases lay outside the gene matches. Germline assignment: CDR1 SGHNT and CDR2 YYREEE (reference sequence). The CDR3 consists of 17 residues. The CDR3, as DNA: TGTGCCAGCAGCTTGGTTACCCGACAGGGGAAGAACACTGAAGCTTTCTTT. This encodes CASSLVTRQGKNTEAFF. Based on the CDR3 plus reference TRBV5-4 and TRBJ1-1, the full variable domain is ETGVTQSPTHLIKTRGQQVTLRCSSQSGHNTVSWYQQALGQGPQFIFQYYREEENGRGNFPPRFSGLQFPNYSSELNVNALELDDSALYLCASSLVTRQGKNTEAFFGQGTRLTVV.